What follows are 23 T cell receptor beta chains derived from one specimen sequenced in a study of OX40 agonist ivuxolimab in advanced cancers. Library method: the immunoSEQ multiplex PCR assay. Drawn from immuneACCESS, this table holds only the in-frame rearrangements with V and J called that TCRdb kept. Clones are partly lost; checked studies trace under half to an unresolved V gene and leave the rest unexplained. The sample contains roughly 73,000 clones, roughly 84% of them found a single time. Jointly, the top ten make up approximately 2.1% of the sample. Sequencing was performed on CD4+ or CD8+ T cells sorted from blood, taken in a trial of the OX40 agonist ivuxolimab. All receptors come from an adult with an advanced solid tumor such as melanoma, head and neck, liver or kidney cancer.

DNA for the CDR3: TGTGCCAGCAGCGTCGGACAGTCAAGGGCGATAGAGACCCAGTACTTC. Encoded protein: CASSVGQSRAIETQYF. The rearrangement links TRBV9 to TRBJ2-5; D possibly corresponds to TRBD1 (6 bases). CDR3 size: 16 residues. Germline V CDR1 and CDR2: SGDLS, YYNGEE. With 2 bases removed from V and 4 bases from J, the gap between germline ends came to 18 bases. The full variable domain, completed using reference TRBV9 and TRBJ2-5, is DSGVTQTPKHLITATGQRVTLRCSPRSGDLSVYWYQQSLDQGLQFLIQYYNGEERAKGNILERFSAQQFPDLHSELNLSSLELGDSALYFCASSVGQSRAIETQYFGPGTRLLVL.

This sequence joins TRBV7-6 and TRBJ1-1; D uncertain. V was shortened by 1 base and J by 1 base, with 10 bases between the two germline ends. The CDR3 consists of 15 residues. The germline gives CDR1 SGHVS, CDR2 FNYEAQ. The CDR3 sequence: CASSLGRAGNTEAFF. CDR3 nucleotides: TGTGCCAGCAGCTTAGGGCGGGCTGGGAACACTGAAGCTTTCTTT.

This clone was seen just once. The chain combines TRBV20-1 with TRBJ2-7, with no clear D. The CDR3 runs 11 residues. The germline gives CDR1 DFQATT, CDR2 SNEGSKA (reference sequence). The germline V and J ends were trimmed by 3 bases and 4 bases, with 7 bases remaining between them. The CDR3 nucleotides read TGCAGTGCTAGCATGGTATACGAGCAGTACTTC. Protein sequence: CSASMVYEQYF.

There are a few counts of this clone. The chain employs TRBV6-5 and TRBJ1-5; D remains ambiguous. The germline gives CDR1 MNHEY, CDR2 SVGAGI. V lost 4 bases and J 11 bases, leaving 12 bases between the germline ends. The CDR3 length is 12 residues. CDR3 coding DNA: TGTGCCAGCAGTTCCCCAGGCCGGGCCCAGCATTTT. Protein product: CASSSPGRAQHF.

The chain recombines TRBV19 with TRBJ1-1, with 7 bases matching TRBD1. The CDR3 consists of 16 residues. J gave up 2 bases and V 4 bases, and 10 bases lay outside the gene matches. CDR1 is LNHDA and CDR2 is SQIVND in the germline V gene (reference sequence). For the CDR3, the DNA is TGTGCCAGTAGTACGTCCTACAGGGGTGACAACACTGAAGCTTTCTTT. Residues: CASSTSYRGDNTEAFF.

This chain connects TRBV11-2 to TRBJ2-1, with a tentative D call TRBD2 (5 bases). The CDR3 runs 15 residues. Germline V gives CDR1 SGHAT, CDR2 FQNNGV. Trimming cost V 2 bases and J 3 bases, with 11 bases left between them. The DNA for the CDR3 is TGTGCCAGCAGCTTATCCGGGATTTTCTACAATGAGCAGTTCTTC. The encoded protein is CASSLSGIFYNEQFF.

The gene calls are TRBV7-9 and TRBJ2-7; 10 bases line up with TRBD2. J lost 2 bases, V lost 3 bases, and 4 bases had no gene match. Germline V gene lookup returns CDR1 SEHNR and CDR2 FQNEAQ (reference sequence). The CDR3 runs 15 residues. CDR3 nucleotides: TGTGCCAGCAGCTTCCTAGCGGGAGTAGCCTACGAGCAGTACTTC. Its translation: CASSFLAGVAYEQYF.

The CDR3 DNA follows: TGCGCCTCAACCGGGACTGCGGGCACAGATACGCAGTATTTT. Protein: CASTGTAGTDTQYF. The chain has TRBV5-1 and TRBJ2-3, with a possible D match to TRBD2 (6 bases). In germline, CDR1 is SGHRS, CDR2 YFSETQ. Trimming removed 10 bases at V and 1 base at J, with 16 bases between. This CDR3 is 14 amino acids long.

The chain carries TRBV5-1 and TRBJ2-7, with 13 nucleotides matching TRBD2. The ends lost 4 bases at V and 7 bases at J; junction bases unmatched: 17. The CDR3 has 18 residues. The germline V gene encodes CDR1 SGHRS and CDR2 YFSETQ. CDR3 sequence: CASSRSGTSGILRFEQYF. In nucleotides, the CDR3 is TGCGCCAGCAGCCGTAGCGGGACTAGCGGGATATTACGCTTTGAGCAGTACTTC.

The chain links TRBV7-2 to TRBJ2-3; the D is unclear. Germline V CDR1 and CDR2: SGHTA, FQGNSA. V lost 5 bases, J lost 3 bases, and 3 bases lay in between. This CDR3 spans 11 amino acids. The CDR3 protein is CASSITDTQYF. CDR3 coding DNA: TGTGCCAGCAGCATAACAGATACGCAGTATTTT.

The gene calls are TRBV6-5 and TRBJ1-5; a weak D match, TRBD1 (6 bases). Per germline, CDR1 MNHEY and CDR2 SVGAGI. V was pared by 5 bases and J by 3 bases, with 8 bases between. The length of the CDR3 is 13 residues. The CDR3 DNA reads as TGTGCCAGCAGTAGGGGGACCAATCAGCCCCAGCATTTT. This sequence encodes CASSRGTNQPQHF.

This clone occurred once. The chain joins TRBV5-1 to TRBJ2-3, with TRBD2 matching 11 bases. The V gene end was trimmed by 4 bases and the J gene end by 4 bases; junction bases not matched to a gene: 8. In germline, CDR1 is SGHRS, CDR2 YFSETQ. The CDR3 length is 16 residues. This CDR3 is CASSLSSGGRADTQYF. The CDR3 DNA sequence: TGCGCCAGCAGCCTTTCTAGCGGGGGGCGGGCAGATACGCAGTATTTT.

The chain uses TRBV28 and TRBJ2-5, with TRBD2 matching 10 bases. The CDR3 has 14 amino acids. Germline V gene lookup returns CDR1 MDHEN and CDR2 SYDVKM. Trimming removed 6 bases from V and 3 bases from J; junction bases left unmatched: 4. This CDR3 reads CASSPGTSEETQYF. The DNA of the CDR3 is TGTGCCAGCAGCCCGGGGACTAGCGAAGAGACCCAGTACTTC.

The chain uses TRBV28 and TRBJ1-4, with 10 positions matching TRBD1. The V gene end was trimmed by 5 bases and the J gene end by 4 bases; junction bases not matched to a gene: 10. Germline lookup yields CDR1 MDHEN and CDR2 SYDVKM. This CDR3 contains 17 residues. As DNA, the CDR3 is TGTGCCAGCAGTAGCGCCGGGACAGGGGTACTTAATGAAAAACTGTTTTTT. As protein: CASSSAGTGVLNEKLFF.

The chain employs TRBV28 and TRBJ2-7; 7 bases map to TRBD2. This CDR3 has 15 residues. V shed 5 bases, J shed 6 bases, and the junction held 13 bases outside the gene matches. Germline lookup yields CDR1 MDHEN and CDR2 SYDVKM. The CDR3 region is CASSVLRGRAGEQYF. The CDR3 nucleotides read TGTGCCAGCAGTGTCTTGCGGGGGAGGGCCGGCGAGCAGTACTTC.

The chain employs TRBV6-6 and TRBJ1-1, with a possible D match to TRBD1 (5 bases). CDR1 is MNHNY, CDR2 SVGAGI, per germline (reference sequence). The CDR3 is 11 amino acids. With 8 bases removed from V and 7 bases from J, the gap between germline ends came to 11 bases. CDR3 nucleotide sequence: TGTGCCAGCCAAACAGGAAGTGAAGCTTTCTTT. Residues: CASQTGSEAFF.

The chain links TRBV4-3 to TRBJ1-4, with D uncertain. The CDR3 covers 18 residues. V was pared by 0 bases and J by 2 bases, with 16 bases between. CDR1 is LGHNA and CDR2 is YSLEER in the germline V gene. The DNA of the CDR3 is TGCGCCAGCAGCCAAGAGCCAGTCCCCTTAACTACTAATGAAAAACTGTTTTTT. This encodes CASSQEPVPLTTNEKLFF.

The genes are TRBV28 and TRBJ2-7; D not resolved. The V end was cut by 8 bases, the J end by 2 bases, with 13 bases between. Germline CDR1 and CDR2: MDHEN and SYDVKM. The CDR3 sequence is 13 residues long. As DNA, the CDR3 is TGTGCCAGCGGAAGCGAACGCCCCTACGAGCAGTACTTC. This gives the protein CASGSERPYEQYF.

This rearrangement joins TRBV6-5 to TRBJ1-2; D gene uncertain. The CDR3 consists of 12 residues. Trimming stripped 6 bases from V and 8 bases from J, with 13 bases between. CDR1 and CDR2 from the germline V gene are MNHEY and SVGAGI. The CDR3 region has the DNA TGTGCCAGCAGGACATGGGCATCGGGCTACACCTTC. Amino acid sequence: CASRTWASGYTF.

V gene TRBV27 combines with J gene TRBJ2-1, with a possible D match to TRBD1 (5 bases). V was cut by 6 bases and J by 0 bases, with 15 bases left in between. The germline V gene encodes CDR1 MNHEY and CDR2 SMNVEV (reference sequence). This CDR3 has 16 amino acids. The CDR3 DNA is TGTGCCAGCAGCCCCAGACAGAGCAGCTCCTACAATGAGCAGTTCTTC. Protein sequence: CASSPRQSSSYNEQFF.

The rearrangement links TRBV28 to TRBJ1-5; TRBD1 might be the D (5 bases). This CDR3 contains 15 residues. The V end lost 4 bases, the J end lost 7 bases, and 17 bases lay between the germline ends. Germline V gene lookup returns CDR1 MDHEN and CDR2 SYDVKM. CDR3 nucleotides: TGTGCCAGCAGTTCAACCCCAGGGTTCGGACAGCCCCAGCATTTT. Its translation is CASSSTPGFGQPQHF.

V is TRBV18 and J is TRBJ2-3; maybe TRBD2 (6 bases). The CDR3 is made up of 17 amino acids. Trimming took off 3 bases at V and 2 bases at J, with 18 bases between the two ends. The germline V gene has CDR1 KGHSH and CDR2 LQKENI. CDR3 sequence reads: CASSPGTDRDLTDTQYF. The CDR3 region has the DNA TGTGCCAGCTCACCCGGGACTGACCGGGACCTCACAGATACGCAGTATTTT. The full variable domain, its missing parts supplied by reference TRBV18 and TRBJ2-3, is NAGVMQNPRHLVRRRGQEARLRCSPMKGHSHVYWYRQLPEEGLKFMVYLQKENIIDESGMPKERFSAEFPKEGPSILRIQQVVRGDSAAYFCASSPGTDRDLTDTQYFGPGTRLTVL.

This clone is a singleton in its sample. This rearrangement joins TRBV5-1 to TRBJ2-5, with 11 bases fitting TRBD2. This CDR3 contains 14 residues. J was trimmed by 5 bases and V by 2 bases; bases with no gene match: 2. CDR1 SGHRS and CDR2 YFSETQ come from the germline V gene. The CDR3 reads CASSLLAGVETQYF. As DNA, the CDR3 is TGCGCCAGCAGCTTACTAGCGGGAGTGGAGACCCAGTACTTC. The whole variable domain, filled in from reference TRBV5-1 and TRBJ2-5, reads KAGVTQTPRYLIKTRGQQVTLSCSPISGHRSVSWYQQTPGQGLQFLFEYFSETQRNKGNFPGRFSGRQFSNSRSEMNVSTLELGDSALYLCASSLLAGVETQYFGPGTRLLVL.